The 20 T cell receptor beta chains listed next were all sequenced from one sample in a study of vaccination and CD4 T cells after COVID-19. Described treatment: approximately nine-day PBMC culture with coronavirus spike peptide pools or control peptides (ViraFEST assay). No antigen has been assigned to these receptors. The study sequenced cultured CD4+ T cell DNA using the Oncomine TCR Beta short-read assay. A single record per CDR3 protein comes from TCRdb applying MiXCR to the PCR reads. Of 20,000 to 25,000 distinct CDR3 sequences in the sample, around 50% were seen once. The sequenced material came from CD4+ T cells from blood, cultured in vitro. All receptors derive from a human donor who had recovered from COVID-19.

The genes are TRBV10-3 and TRBJ2-7; a possible D gene is TRBD1 (6 bases). Trimming stripped 2 bases from V and 2 bases from J, with 10 bases between. This CDR3 contains 14 residues. Per the germline V gene, CDR1 is ENHRY and CDR2 is SYGVKD. As DNA, the CDR3 is TGTGCCATCAGTGAGATGACAGGAACCTACGAGCAGTACTTC. Amino acid sequence: CAISEMTGTYEQYF.

This clonotype has more than one count but fewer than ten. V usage is TRBV20-1 and J usage is TRBJ1-1; 8 bases fit TRBD1. Trimming removed 0 bases from V and 7 bases from J; junction bases left unmatched: 10. The CDR3 runs to 15 residues. The germline V gene encodes CDR1 DFQATT and CDR2 SNEGSKA (reference sequence). The CDR3 here is CSARDTSRGRDEAFF. In DNA, the CDR3 is TGCAGTGCTAGAGATACCTCCAGGGGGCGGGATGAAGCTTTCTTT.

V is TRBV19 and J is TRBJ1-2; tentative D call: TRBD1 (5 bases). In germline, CDR1 is LNHDA, CDR2 SQIVND (reference sequence). This CDR3 comprises 14 residues. The V and J ends lost 7 bases and 5 bases respectively, with 17 bases between them. Written as DNA, the CDR3 is TGTGCCAGTAAGGGGTCAGCTGCCGGTTATGGCTACACCTTC. It codes for CASKGSAAGYGYTF.

The V call is TRBV7-3, the J call TRBJ1-1; D gene ambiguous. Trimming removed 1 base from V and 5 bases from J, with 8 bases in between. The CDR3 has 13 residues. Germline CDR1 and CDR2: SGHTA and FQGTGA. The DNA for the CDR3 is TGTGCCAGCAGCTTAATAGGGAGTACTGAAGCTTTCTTT. This encodes CASSLIGSTEAFF.

CDR3 bases: TGTGCCACCCAACTAGCGGGAGGGTATGAGCAGTTCTTC. Translated, it gives CATQLAGGYEQFF. The V call is TRBV15, the J call TRBJ2-1; 13 bases align to TRBD2. The germline gives CDR1 LNHNV, CDR2 YYDKDF (reference sequence). Trimming at V came to 8 bases and at J to 8 bases, leaving 3 bases not matched to a gene. This CDR3 is 13 amino acids long.

This clonotype has a handful of counts. The gene calls are TRBV11-3 and TRBJ2-3, with 8 bases aligning to TRBD1. The CDR3 covers 17 residues. Germline values: CDR1 SGHNT, CDR2 YENEEA. J was trimmed by 1 base and V by 5 bases; bases with no gene match: 11. CDR3: CASSLNSGGGGTDTQYF. The DNA for the CDR3 is TGTGCCAGCAGCCTCAATTCAGGGGGCGGAGGCACAGATACGCAGTATTTT.

This chain uses TRBV20-1 with TRBJ1-6; 7 positions agree with TRBD1. In germline, CDR1 is DFQATT, CDR2 SNEGSKA (reference sequence). Germline trimming cut 5 bases from V and 2 bases from J; bases unmatched to any gene: 6. CDR3 length equals 15 residues. The CDR3 DNA reads as TGCAGTGCTCCCGGACAGGCTACCTATAATTCACCCCTCCACTTT. This codes for CSAPGQATYNSPLHF.

Only a few counts were recorded for this clonotype. This sequence joins TRBV20-1 and TRBJ1-5; the D is unclear. The CDR3 extends over 13 amino acids. Germline CDR1 reads DFQATT; CDR2 reads SNEGSKA (reference sequence). Trimming removed 6 bases from V and 1 base from J, with 10 bases in between. CDR3 nucleotides: TGCAGTGCGGGCGGCAGGAGCAATCAGCCCCAGCATTTT. Encoded protein: CSAGGRSNQPQHF.

This chain joins TRBV2 and TRBJ2-6; D possibly matches TRBD1 or TRBD2 (5 bases each). V lost 7 bases, J lost 0 bases, and 13 bases lay in between. Germline assignment: CDR1 SNHLY and CDR2 FYNNEI. This CDR3 contains 16 residues. CDR3: CASTWDGHSGANVLTF. The CDR3 nucleotides are TGTGCCAGCACCTGGGACGGCCACTCTGGGGCCAACGTCCTGACTTTC.

This sequence joins TRBV10-3 and TRBJ2-3, with D tentatively TRBD2 (6 bases). Germline CDR1 reads ENHRY; CDR2 reads SYGVKD. The CDR3 is 14 amino acids. Deletions cut 2 bases from V and 5 bases from J, with 11 bases between. CDR3 residues: CAISEGGGGDTQYF. CDR3 bases: TGTGCCATCAGTGAGGGGGGAGGAGGAGATACGCAGTATTTT.

The rearrangement links TRBV3-1 to TRBJ1-2; no clear D. The germline V gene encodes CDR1 LGHDT and CDR2 YNNKEL (reference sequence). The V end lost 0 bases, the J end lost 6 bases, and 11 bases lay between the germline ends. The CDR3 runs to 14 residues. For the CDR3, the DNA is TGTGCCAGCAGCCAAGAGGGTTCGAAGAATGGCTACACCTTC. The encoded protein is CASSQEGSKNGYTF. The full variable domain, its missing parts supplied by reference TRBV3-1 and TRBJ1-2, is DTAVSQTPKYLVTQMGNDKSIKCEQNLGHDTMYWYKQDSKKFLKIMFSYNNKELIINETVPNRFSPKSPDKAHLNLHINSLELGDSAVYFCASSQEGSKNGYTFGSGTRLTVV.

The gene calls are TRBV6-1 and TRBJ1-4, with TRBD1 matching over 8 bases. The germline CDR1 and CDR2 sequences are MNHNS and SASEGT. The V gene end was trimmed by 6 bases and the J gene end by 2 bases; junction bases not matched to a gene: 5. There are 15 residues in the CDR3. The CDR3 DNA follows: TGTGCCAGCAGGTTTCGGGACAGGACTAATGAAAAACTGTTTTTT. Encoded protein: CASRFRDRTNEKLFF.

The chain uses TRBV14 and TRBJ2-7; TRBD1 matches 9 bases. The CDR3 runs to 17 residues. Germline-derived CDR1 and CDR2 are SGHDN and FVKESK. V shed 1 base and J 2 bases; nucleotides not matched to a gene: 9. The CDR3 coding sequence is TGTGCCAGCAGCCAAGTGGTACGGGACAGGGCAACCTACGAGCAGTACTTC. This gives the protein CASSQVVRDRATYEQYF.

This clonotype was found a few times. The chain joins TRBV15 to TRBJ1-1, with 8 positions matching TRBD1. The CDR3 sequence is 18 residues long. CDR1 is LNHNV, CDR2 YYDKDF, per germline (reference sequence). After removal of 0 bases from V and 4 bases from J, the junction contained 13 bases not matched to a gene. The CDR3 is CATSRDIFGTGGTTEAFF. CDR3 nucleotide sequence: TGTGCCACCAGCAGAGATATTTTTGGGACAGGAGGTACCACTGAAGCTTTCTTT.

CDR3 DNA sequence: TGTGCCAGTAGCGGGGCGAGGAGGACTGAAGCTTTCTTT. Its protein is CASSGARRTEAFF. The chain has TRBV19 and TRBJ1-1, with D perhaps matching TRBD1 (5 bases). The germline CDR1 and CDR2 sequences are LNHDA and SQIVND (reference sequence). This CDR3 has 13 amino acids. The V gene lost 6 bases and the J gene lost 5 bases, with 13 bases spanning the gap.

As concerns this clonotype: A junction boundary mismatches the germline segment, possibly from a read error. V and J are TRBV20-1 and TRBJ1-5; D may be TRBD1 (6 bases). This CDR3 is 12 amino acids long. Germline CDR1 DFQATT, CDR2 SNEGSKA (reference sequence). The CDR3 coding sequence is TGCAGTGCTATAAGTCAGGGGAGGCCCCAGCACTTT. Translating it yields CSAISQGRPQHF.

Turning to this clonotype: At one end the junction does not follow the germline gene, possibly because of a read error. The chain has TRBV11-1 and TRBJ2-7, with D perhaps being TRBD1 or TRBD2 (5 bases each). The CDR3 runs 11 residues. CDR1 is SGHAT, CDR2 FQDESV, per germline (reference sequence). The CDR3 loop is CASSSGLRQRF. Written as DNA, the CDR3 is TGTGCCAGCAGCTCCGGACTCCGACAGCGCTTC.

This clonotype was observed a handful of times. Because it lacks the conserved phenylalanine or tryptophan at the end, this CDR3 is likely a read error. The DNA is left out, because the CDR3 cannot be placed on it with certainty; the CDR3 is given as TCRdb lists it. The J gene is TRBJ2-3, the V gene TRBV21-1; the DNA was not compared with TRBD1, the D call given in the table. TRBV21-1 is a pseudogene segment. The CDR3 is made up of 8 amino acids, end residues included. The CDR3 region is CASSKTGE.

V and J are TRBV27 and TRBJ2-6; D may match TRBD1 or TRBD2 (6 bases each). CDR1 is MNHEY and CDR2 is SMNVEV in the germline V gene (reference sequence). The V gene lost 5 bases and the J gene lost 0 bases, with 11 bases spanning the gap. CDR3 length: 16 residues. CDR3 sequence: CASSGGPSSGANVLTF. The CDR3, as DNA: TGTGCCAGCAGTGGGGGGCCCAGCTCTGGGGCCAACGTCCTGACTTTC.

The CDR3 is CASSIQGAPQETQYF. The CDR3 bases are TGTGCCAGCAGCATACAGGGGGCCCCTCAAGAGACCCAGTACTTC. J is TRBJ2-5 and V is TRBV7-2; 9 bases agree with TRBD1. After removal of 5 bases from V and 2 bases from J, the junction contained 6 bases not matched to a gene. Germline loops: CDR1 SGHTA, CDR2 FQGNSA. CDR3 length: 15 residues.